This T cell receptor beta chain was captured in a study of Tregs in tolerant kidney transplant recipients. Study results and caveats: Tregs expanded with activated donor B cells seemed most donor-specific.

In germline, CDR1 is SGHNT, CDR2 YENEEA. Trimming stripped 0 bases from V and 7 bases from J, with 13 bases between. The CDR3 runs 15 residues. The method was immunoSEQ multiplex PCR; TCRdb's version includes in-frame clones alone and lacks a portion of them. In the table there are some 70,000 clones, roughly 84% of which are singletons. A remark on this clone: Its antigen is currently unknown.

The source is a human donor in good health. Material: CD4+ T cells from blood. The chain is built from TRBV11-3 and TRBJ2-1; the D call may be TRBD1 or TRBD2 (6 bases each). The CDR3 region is CASSLEWGARNEQFF. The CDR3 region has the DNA TGTGCCAGCAGCTTAGAATGGGGGGCGAGGAATGAGCAGTTCTTC.